A single sample is the source of the 32 T cell receptor beta chains below, sequenced in a study of vaccination effects on CD4 cells after COVID-19. Viral peptide pools were used in the ViraFEST assay to expand antigen-specific CD4+ T cells, and sequencing came afterward. The culture ran for approximately 11 days before CD4+ T cells were isolated. The person acquired a PCR-confirmed SARS-CoV-2 infection between March and December 2020. All participants had two doses of either the BNT162b2 or mRNA-1273 vaccine. TCRdb keeps only in-frame clones here, not all; method: immunoSEQ multiplex PCR. In the table there are under 20,000 clones, about four fifths of which are singletons. These receptors have no identified antigens. The specimen comprised CD4+ T cells from PBMCs cultured with SARS-CoV-2 spike peptides, sampled after COVID-19 vaccination. The source is a human donor who had a prior SARS-CoV-2 infection.

The chain has TRBV24-1 and TRBJ2-5; D unclear. From germline, CDR1 is KGHDR and CDR2 SFDVKD. The CDR3 totals 15 residues. The V end was cut by 0 bases, the J end by 4 bases, with 11 bases between. The CDR3 DNA follows: TGTGCCACCAGTGATTTGGGCGGCTTGGGAGAGACCCAGTACTTC. It codes for CATSDLGGLGETQYF.

The chain is built from TRBV2 and TRBJ1-5; D is unresolved. The CDR3 has 14 residues. Trimming cost V 7 bases and J 2 bases, with 12 bases left between them. CDR1 is SNHLY and CDR2 is FYNNEI in the germline V gene. This CDR3 is CASTPGRGNQPQHF. CDR3 nucleotide sequence: TGTGCCAGCACTCCCGGACGAGGCAATCAGCCCCAGCATTTT. Full variable domain (rest looked up from reference TRBV2 and TRBJ1-5): EPEVTQTPSHQVTQMGQEVILRCVPISNHLYFYWYRQILGQKVEFLVSFYNNEISEKSEIFDDQFSVERPDGSNFTLKIRSTKLEDSAMYFCASTPGRGNQPQHFGDGTRLSIL.

This chain uses TRBV6-2 or TRBV6-3 with TRBJ2-2; possible D gene TRBD2, 5 bases. The CDR3 contains 16 residues. Trimming left V 0 bases short and J 0 bases short, with 8 bases between. Germline assignment: CDR1 MNHEY and CDR2 SVGEGT. For the CDR3, the DNA is TGTGCCAGCAGTTACTCATCCGGGGCGAACACCGGGGAGCTGTTTTTT. It is translated as CASSYSSGANTGELFF.

The chain joins TRBV28 to TRBJ1-2, with TRBD1 as a possible D gene (6 bases). V dropped 4 bases and J dropped 3 bases, with 15 bases sitting between them. This CDR3 is built from 15 residues. The germline CDR1 and CDR2 sequences are MDHEN and SYDVKM. CDR3 loop: CASSSPQGNYYGYTF. As DNA, the CDR3 is TGTGCCAGCAGTTCACCGCAGGGGAATTACTATGGCTACACCTTC.

The chain links TRBV6-6 to TRBJ2-7; weak D call: TRBD1 (5 bases). V was shortened by 0 bases and J by 1 base, with 13 bases between the two germline ends. Per the germline V gene, CDR1 is MNHNY and CDR2 is SVGAGI (reference sequence). The CDR3 loop spans 16 amino acids. CDR3 amino acids: CASSYSSPGLSYEQYF. CDR3 sequence (DNA): TGTGCCAGCAGTTACTCGTCACCAGGGCTTTCCTACGAGCAGTACTTC.

CDR3 nucleotides: TGTGCCAGCAGTTACGCCGTAGGAATCCCTCTTGGCTACACCTTC. The encoded protein is CASSYAVGIPLGYTF. This rearrangement joins TRBV6-5 to TRBJ1-2, with D uncertain. The CDR3 runs 15 residues. Trimming took off 2 bases at V and 7 bases at J, with 17 bases between the two ends. Looked up from germline, CDR1 is MNHEY and CDR2 is SVGAGI.

The gene calls are TRBV4-2 and TRBJ1-2, with D unresolved. Trimming took 1 base from V and 5 from J, leaving 8 bases between them. Germline V gene lookup returns CDR1 LGHNA and CDR2 YNFKEQ. There are 13 residues in the CDR3. The CDR3 loop is CASSQVGAYGYTF. Written as DNA, the CDR3 is TGTGCCAGCAGCCAAGTCGGAGCTTATGGCTACACCTTC.

The chain recombines TRBV19 with TRBJ2-2; D gene unclear. CDR3 size: 13 residues. Germline CDR1 LNHDA, CDR2 SQIVND (reference sequence). V lost 3 bases, J lost 5 bases, and 7 bases lay in between. The DNA of the CDR3 is TGTGCCAGTAGTATGTTGGGGACCGGGGAGCTGTTTTTT. Protein product: CASSMLGTGELFF.

The rearrangement joins TRBV2 to TRBJ2-2, with D perhaps TRBD1 (5 bases). Trimming removed 7 bases from V and 0 bases from J, with 12 bases in between. CDR3 length equals 15 residues. Looked up from germline, CDR1 is SNHLY and CDR2 is FYNNEI. CDR3 amino acids: CASNLWGPNTGELFF. CDR3 nucleotides: TGTGCCAGCAACCTCTGGGGCCCGAACACCGGGGAGCTGTTTTTT.

This clone was counted a few times. The rearrangement joins TRBV5-4 to TRBJ1-3, with 9 positions matching TRBD1. This CDR3 region has 16 residues. V was pared by 0 bases and J by 0 bases, with 1 base of the junction left unmatched. Germline lookup yields CDR1 SGHNT and CDR2 YYREEE (reference sequence). In nucleotides, the CDR3 is TGTGCCAGCAGCTTGGGACAGGGGGGCTCTGGAAACACCATATATTTT. This translates into CASSLGQGGSGNTIYF.

This clone is judged medium-sized. V is TRBV19 and J is TRBJ2-3; 8 bases match TRBD2. This CDR3 has 16 amino acids. Germline CDR1 and CDR2: LNHDA and SQIVND (reference sequence). The V gene end was trimmed by 4 bases and the J gene end by 3 bases; junction bases not matched to a gene: 9. CDR3 sequence reads: CASSTFRGGRTDTQYF. The CDR3 nucleotides are TGTGCCAGTAGTACTTTTCGCGGGGGGAGAACAGATACGCAGTATTTT.

Within the sample, this clone is medium-sized. The chain has TRBV24-1 and TRBJ1-3; D is ambiguous. CDR1 KGHDR and CDR2 SFDVKD come from the germline V gene. The CDR3 contains 15 residues. The V and J ends lost 5 bases and 3 bases respectively, with 13 bases between them. The chain's CDR3 is CATSAPEDGGNTIYF. The CDR3, as DNA: TGTGCCACCAGTGCTCCCGAGGATGGTGGAAACACCATATATTTT.

The genes are TRBV21-1 and TRBJ2-1; TRBD2, the D gene given by the table, was not confirmed from the DNA. TRBV21-1 is designated a pseudogene. This CDR3 has 20 amino acids. In DNA form, the CDR3 reads TGTGCCAGCAGCAAAGTGCTCGGGCTAGCGGGAGGGCCGATTAGCGATGAGCAGTTCTTC. Amino acid sequence: CASSKVLGLAGGPISDEQFF.

The CDR3 nucleotides are TGTGCCAGCACTCCTGGACTAGCGGGAAGGAGACACACGAGCACAGATACGCAGTATTTT. Its protein is CASTPGLAGRRHTSTDTQYF. The chain combines TRBV6-4 with TRBJ2-3; 12 nucleotides match TRBD2. The V segment lost 7 bases and the J segment 0 bases; nucleotides outside the gene matches: 17. The CDR3 has 20 amino acids. CDR1 and CDR2 from the germline V gene are MRHNA and SNTAGT.

The gene calls are TRBV18 and TRBJ2-7; D is tentatively TRBD1 or TRBD2 (5 bases each). The germline CDR1 and CDR2 sequences are KGHSH and LQKENI. The CDR3 consists of 13 residues. The V end lost 2 bases, the J end lost 7 bases, and 12 bases lay between the germline ends. The CDR3 region has the DNA TGTGCCAGCTCACCAGCCAGGGAGACTGAGCAGTACTTC. Encoded protein: CASSPARETEQYF. Based on the CDR3 plus reference TRBV18 and TRBJ2-7, the full variable domain is NAGVMQNPRHLVRRRGQEARLRCSPMKGHSHVYWYRQLPEEGLKFMVYLQKENIIDESGMPKERFSAEFPKEGPSILRIQQVVRGDSAAYFCASSPARETEQYFGPGTRLTVT.

The rearrangement joins TRBV2 to TRBJ2-1; unclear D gene. This CDR3 region has 14 residues. Trimming shortened V by 7 bases and J by 3 bases, and 13 bases separated the two germline ends. Germline CDR1 and CDR2: SNHLY and FYNNEI. The CDR3: CASKREGRYNEQFF. In DNA form, the CDR3 reads TGTGCCAGCAAAAGGGAAGGGCGCTACAATGAGCAGTTCTTC.

The V gene is TRBV27, the J gene TRBJ1-1, with D unresolved. Germline lookup yields CDR1 MNHEY and CDR2 SMNVEV (reference sequence). V was shortened by 4 bases and J by 4 bases, with 10 bases between the two germline ends. This CDR3 comprises 13 residues. CDR3 nucleotide sequence: TGTGCCAGCAGTTCTCCGGAGCGCACTGAAGCTTTCTTT. Protein: CASSSPERTEAFF.

The V call is TRBV24-1, the J call TRBJ2-3; D is perhaps TRBD2 (5 bases). Germline V gene sequence: CDR1 KGHDR, CDR2 SFDVKD. The germline V and J ends were trimmed by 0 bases and 0 bases, with 12 bases remaining between them. The CDR3 contains 17 residues. Here the CDR3 reads CATSDLPTSPSTDTQYF. The CDR3 nucleotides read TGTGCCACCAGTGATTTGCCTACTAGTCCAAGCACAGATACGCAGTATTTT.

This rearrangement joins TRBV7-8 to TRBJ2-1; D remains unclear. Germline lookup yields CDR1 SGHVS and CDR2 FQNEAQ. CDR3 size: 18 residues. V lost 3 bases, J lost 2 bases, and 20 bases lay in between. The CDR3 nucleotides read TGTGCCAGCAGCTTCCGGTTCGGCAGACCCAGGACCTACAATGAGCAGTTCTTC. This encodes CASSFRFGRPRTYNEQFF.

This clone was picked up a small number of times. This chain uses TRBV10-3 with TRBJ2-2, with a weak D call TRBD2 (6 bases). Germline CDR1 ENHRY, CDR2 SYGVKD. The CDR3 totals 17 residues. Between the trimmed V and J ends, which lost 8 bases and 0 bases, there was a span of 19 bases. The DNA of the CDR3 is TGTGCCATCGGAGGTAGCGGCCTTACCGCGAACACCGGGGAGCTGTTTTTT. Protein: CAIGGSGLTANTGELFF.

In nucleotides, the CDR3 is TGTGCCAGCAGTTACCCGGACAGGGGGCTGGAGACCCAGTACTTC. As protein: CASSYPDRGLETQYF. The chain carries TRBV6-6 and TRBJ2-5, with TRBD1 matching 11 bases. Losses at the gene ends were 2 bases for V and 5 bases for J; bases not matched to a gene: 4. The CDR3 length is 15 residues. Looked up from germline, CDR1 is MNHNY and CDR2 is SVGAGI (reference sequence).

The rearrangement joins TRBV27 to TRBJ2-1; D is perhaps TRBD1 (5 bases). The V gene's germline CDR1 is MNHEY and CDR2 SMNVEV (reference sequence). This CDR3 is 17 amino acids long. Trimming removed 2 bases from V and 0 bases from J, with 14 bases in between. The CDR3 is CASSLRQYFNSYNEQFF. In nucleotides, the CDR3 is TGTGCCAGCAGTTTAAGACAGTATTTTAACTCCTACAATGAGCAGTTCTTC.

This sequence joins TRBV5-1 and TRBJ2-7, with D hard to call. Trimming left V 0 bases short and J 6 bases short, with 13 bases between. Germline lookup yields CDR1 SGHRS and CDR2 YFSETQ. This CDR3 is 14 amino acids long. The DNA for the CDR3 is TGCGCCAGCAGCTTGGCCGTGGATGGCGCCGAGCAGTACTTC. Translation gives CASSLAVDGAEQYF.

The chain uses TRBV18 and TRBJ2-4, with D hard to call. The length of the CDR3 is 16 residues. The germline V and J ends were trimmed by 2 bases and 1 base, with 12 bases remaining between them. The germline V gene encodes CDR1 KGHSH and CDR2 LQKENI. CDR3 in DNA: TGTGCCAGCTCACCAAGCAGTTCCCTGGCCAAAAACATTCAGTACTTC. Protein: CASSPSSSLAKNIQYF. The variable domain in full, completed from reference TRBV18 and TRBJ2-4, reads NAGVMQNPRHLVRRRGQEARLRCSPMKGHSHVYWYRQLPEEGLKFMVYLQKENIIDESGMPKERFSAEFPKEGPSILRIQQVVRGDSAAYFCASSPSSSLAKNIQYFGAGTRLSVL.

The chain is built from TRBV19 and TRBJ2-3; 12 nucleotides line up with TRBD2. This CDR3 spans 17 amino acids. V was clipped by 1 base and J by 4 bases; unmatched bases: 6. Per the germline V gene, CDR1 is LNHDA and CDR2 is SQIVND (reference sequence). CDR3 in DNA: TGTGCCAGTAGTATAGGAGGACTAGCGGGGTTGGCAGATACGCAGTATTTT. Its translation is CASSIGGLAGLADTQYF.

V gene TRBV4-2 combines with J gene TRBJ2-7; TRBD2 agrees at 14 bases. The trim removed 3 bases at V and 6 bases at J, leaving 13 bases unmatched. The CDR3 length is 18 residues. Germline V gene data show CDR1 as LGHNA and CDR2 as YNFKEQ. Here the CDR3 reads CASSQPPGLAGDFGEQYF. The CDR3, as DNA: TGTGCCAGCAGCCAGCCGCCGGGACTAGCGGGAGACTTCGGCGAGCAGTACTTC.

The rearrangement links TRBV7-2 to TRBJ2-1; 8 bases match TRBD2. This CDR3 is built from 16 residues. CDR1 SGHTA and CDR2 FQGNSA come from the germline V gene. The trim removed 3 bases at V and 6 bases at J, leaving 10 bases unmatched. CDR3 loop: CASSLLRGGPLNEQFF. CDR3 nucleotide sequence: TGTGCCAGCAGCTTGCTTCGGGGGGGCCCACTCAATGAGCAGTTCTTC.

This clone was counted between two and nine times. The rearrangement joins TRBV30 to TRBJ1-5; D is unresolved. The CDR3 has 14 amino acids. Per the germline V gene, CDR1 is GTSNPN and CDR2 is SVGIG (reference sequence). V was pared by 0 bases and J by 0 bases, with 6 bases between. Written as DNA, the CDR3 is TGTGCCTGGAGTGTGCCCAATAGCAATCAGCCCCAGCATTTT. It encodes CAWSVPNSNQPQHF.

V gene TRBV24-1 combines with J gene TRBJ2-7; a possible D gene is TRBD2 (5 bases). V lost 3 bases and J 4 bases, leaving 15 bases between the germline ends. Per the germline V gene, CDR1 is KGHDR and CDR2 is SFDVKD. The CDR3 is 15 residues long. The chain's CDR3 is CATSDPRGTGYEQYF. CDR3 DNA sequence: TGTGCCACCAGTGATCCACGGGGTACGGGGTACGAGCAGTACTTC.

The CDR3 region has the DNA TGTGCCAGCAGCTTAGGACTGAGCTCCTACAATGAGCAGTTCTTC. Translated, it gives CASSLGLSSYNEQFF. The rearrangement joins TRBV11-2 to TRBJ2-1; D ambiguous. This CDR3 spans 15 amino acids. Germline V CDR1 and CDR2: SGHAT, FQNNGV. The V and J ends lost 1 base and 0 bases respectively, with 7 bases between them. Full variable domain (missing parts from reference TRBV11-2 and TRBJ2-1): EAGVAQSPRYKIIEKRQSVAFWCNPISGHATLYWYQQILGQGPKLLIQFQNNGVVDDSQLPKDRFSAERLKGVDSTLKIQPAKLEDSAVYLCASSLGLSSYNEQFFGPGTRLTVL.

The CDR3 loop reads CATSANPQGNYEQFF. CDR3 DNA: TGTGCCACCAGTGCTAATCCCCAAGGAAACTATGAGCAGTTCTTC. The gene calls are TRBV24-1 and TRBJ2-1; D unclear. Germline V lookup: CDR1 KGHDR, CDR2 SFDVKD. The CDR3 spans 15 residues. V lost 5 bases and J lost 8, with 18 bases in between.

The chain employs TRBV12-5 and TRBJ2-7; the match to TRBD1 covers 9 bases. The CDR3 sequence is 14 residues long. J lost 5 bases, V lost 6 bases, and 8 bases had no gene match. Germline values: CDR1 LGHNT, CDR2 FRNRAP. CDR3 nucleotide sequence: TGTGCTAGTGGGGTCGGGGACAGGGACCACGAGCAGTACTTC. As protein: CASGVGDRDHEQYF.